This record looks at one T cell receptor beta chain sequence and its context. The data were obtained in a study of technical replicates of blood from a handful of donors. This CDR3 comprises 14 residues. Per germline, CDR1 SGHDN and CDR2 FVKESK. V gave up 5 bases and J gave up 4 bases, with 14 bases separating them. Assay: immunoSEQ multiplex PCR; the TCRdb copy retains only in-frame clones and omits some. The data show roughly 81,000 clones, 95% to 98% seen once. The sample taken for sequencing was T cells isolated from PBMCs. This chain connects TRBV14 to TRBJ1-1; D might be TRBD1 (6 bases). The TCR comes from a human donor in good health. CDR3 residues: CASSEYRATTEAFF. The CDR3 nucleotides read TGTGCCAGCAGCGAGTACAGGGCAACCACTGAAGCTTTCTTT. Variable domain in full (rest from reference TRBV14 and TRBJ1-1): EAGVTQFPSHSVIEKGQTVTLRCDPISGHDNLYWYRRVMGKEIKFLLHFVKESKQDESGMPNNRFLAERTGGTYSTLKVQPAELEDSGVYFCASSEYRATTEAFFGQGTRLTVV.